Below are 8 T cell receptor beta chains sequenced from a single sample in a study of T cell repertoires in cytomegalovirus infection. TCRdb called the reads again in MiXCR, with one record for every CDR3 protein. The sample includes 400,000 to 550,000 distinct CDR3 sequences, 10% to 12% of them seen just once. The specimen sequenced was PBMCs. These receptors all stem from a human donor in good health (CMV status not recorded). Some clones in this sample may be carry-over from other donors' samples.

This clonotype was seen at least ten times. The CDR3 region is CASTVSSYNEQFF. CDR3 DNA: TGTGCCAGCACAGTTTCCTCCTACAATGAGCAGTTCTTC. The chain couples TRBV28 to TRBJ2-1, with D unclear. The germline V gene has CDR1 MDHEN and CDR2 SYDVKM. The CDR3 runs 13 residues. V dropped 7 bases and J dropped 0 bases, with 7 bases sitting between them.

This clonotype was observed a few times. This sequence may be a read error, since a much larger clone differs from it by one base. In DNA form, the CDR3 reads TGTGCCAGCAGGCAGAGGGGCCAAGAGACCCAGTACTTC. It encodes CASRQRGQETQYF. The chain employs TRBV5-6 and TRBJ2-5, with D tentatively TRBD1 or TRBD2 (5 bases each). Germline V gene sequence: CDR1 SGHDT, CDR2 YYEEEE. V lost 5 bases to trimming and J lost 1 base, with 9 bases between them. The CDR3 loop spans 13 amino acids. The full variable domain, in which reference TRBV5-6 and TRBJ2-5 provide the parts outside the CDR3, is DAGVTQSPTHLIKTRGQQVTLRCSPKSGHDTVSWYQQALGQGPQFIFQYYEEEERQRGNFPDRFSGHQFPNYSSELNVNALLLGDSALYLCASRQRGQETQYFGPGTRLLVL.

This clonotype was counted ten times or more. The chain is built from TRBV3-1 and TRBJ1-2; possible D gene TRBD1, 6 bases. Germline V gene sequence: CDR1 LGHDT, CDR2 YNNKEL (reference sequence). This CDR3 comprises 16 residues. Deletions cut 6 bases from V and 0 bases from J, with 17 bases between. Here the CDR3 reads CASSPLRTVANYGYTF. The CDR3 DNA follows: TGTGCCAGCAGTCCACTGCGGACAGTCGCTAACTATGGCTACACCTTC.

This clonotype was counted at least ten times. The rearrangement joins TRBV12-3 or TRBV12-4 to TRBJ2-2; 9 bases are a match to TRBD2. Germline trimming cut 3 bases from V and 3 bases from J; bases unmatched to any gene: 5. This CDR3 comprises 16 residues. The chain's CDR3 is CASSFGLAGYTGELFF. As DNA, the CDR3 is TGTGCCAGCAGTTTCGGCCTAGCGGGGTACACCGGGGAGCTGTTTTTT.

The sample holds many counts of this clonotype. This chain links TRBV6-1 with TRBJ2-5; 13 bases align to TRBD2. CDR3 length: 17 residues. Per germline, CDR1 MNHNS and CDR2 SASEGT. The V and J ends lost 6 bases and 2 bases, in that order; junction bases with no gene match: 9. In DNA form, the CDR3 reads TGTGCCAGCAGGACACTAGCGGGGGGGAGAGGGCAAGAGACCCAGTACTTC. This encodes CASRTLAGGRGQETQYF.

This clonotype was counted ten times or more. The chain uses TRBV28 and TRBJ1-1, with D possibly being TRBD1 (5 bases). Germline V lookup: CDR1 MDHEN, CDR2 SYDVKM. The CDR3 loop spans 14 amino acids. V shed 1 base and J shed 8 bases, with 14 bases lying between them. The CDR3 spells CASSLFPQGREAFF. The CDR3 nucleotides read TGTGCCAGCAGTTTATTCCCCCAGGGCAGGGAAGCTTTCTTT.

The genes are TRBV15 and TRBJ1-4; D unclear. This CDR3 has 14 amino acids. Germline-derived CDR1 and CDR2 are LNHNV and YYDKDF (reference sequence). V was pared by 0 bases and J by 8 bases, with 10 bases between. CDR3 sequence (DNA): TGTGCCACCAGCAGAGATATTACGAGGGAAAAACTGTTTTTT. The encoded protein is CATSRDITREKLFF.

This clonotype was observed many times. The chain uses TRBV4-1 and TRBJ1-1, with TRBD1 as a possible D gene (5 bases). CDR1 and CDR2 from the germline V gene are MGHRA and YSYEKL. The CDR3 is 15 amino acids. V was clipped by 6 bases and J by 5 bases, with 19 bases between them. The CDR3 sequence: CASRANWGGETEAFF. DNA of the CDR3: TGCGCCAGCAGGGCAAATTGGGGCGGGGAGACTGAAGCTTTCTTT.